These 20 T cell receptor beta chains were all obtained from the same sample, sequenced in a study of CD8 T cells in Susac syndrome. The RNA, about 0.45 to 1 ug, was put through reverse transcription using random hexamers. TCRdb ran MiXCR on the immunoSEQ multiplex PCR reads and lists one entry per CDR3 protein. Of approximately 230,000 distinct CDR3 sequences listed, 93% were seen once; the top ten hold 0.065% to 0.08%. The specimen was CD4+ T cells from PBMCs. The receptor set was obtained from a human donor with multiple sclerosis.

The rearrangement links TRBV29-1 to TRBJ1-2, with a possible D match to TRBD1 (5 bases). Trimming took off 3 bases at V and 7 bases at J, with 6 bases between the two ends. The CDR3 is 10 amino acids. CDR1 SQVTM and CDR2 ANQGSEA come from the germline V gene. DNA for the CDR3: TGCAGCGTTGAGCAGGGTGGCTACACCTTC. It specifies CSVEQGGYTF. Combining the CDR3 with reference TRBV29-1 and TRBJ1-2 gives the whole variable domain SAVISQKPSRDICQRGTSLTIQCQVDSQVTMMFWYRQQPGQSLTLIATANQGSEATYESGFVIDKFPISRPNLTFSTLTVSNMSPEDSSIYLCSVEQGGYTFGSGTRLTVV.

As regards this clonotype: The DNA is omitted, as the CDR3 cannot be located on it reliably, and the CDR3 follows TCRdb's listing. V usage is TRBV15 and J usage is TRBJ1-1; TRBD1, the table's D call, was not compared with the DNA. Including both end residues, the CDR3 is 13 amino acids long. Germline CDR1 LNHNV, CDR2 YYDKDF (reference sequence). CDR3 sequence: CATSRDWAAGAFF.

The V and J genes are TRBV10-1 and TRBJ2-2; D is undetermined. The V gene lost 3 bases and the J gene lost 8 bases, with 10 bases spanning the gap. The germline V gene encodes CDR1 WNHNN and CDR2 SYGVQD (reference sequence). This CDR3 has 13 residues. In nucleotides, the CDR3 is TGCGCCAGCAGTGAAGGCCGCCGAGGGGAGCTGTTTTTT. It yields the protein CASSEGRRGELFF.

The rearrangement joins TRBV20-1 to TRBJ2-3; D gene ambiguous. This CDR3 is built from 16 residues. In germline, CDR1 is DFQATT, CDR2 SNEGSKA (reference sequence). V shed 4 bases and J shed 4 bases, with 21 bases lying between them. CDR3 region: CSAILDPVRKSDTQYF. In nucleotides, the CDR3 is TGCAGTGCTATATTGGACCCTGTCAGAAAATCAGATACGCAGTATTTT.

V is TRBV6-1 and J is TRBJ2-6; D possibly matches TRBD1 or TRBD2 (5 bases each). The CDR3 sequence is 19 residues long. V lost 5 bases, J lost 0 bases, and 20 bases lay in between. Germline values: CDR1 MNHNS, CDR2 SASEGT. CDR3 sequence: CASSPRTGPGSSGANVLTF. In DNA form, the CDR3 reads TGTGCCAGCAGTCCGCGTACAGGTCCGGGATCCTCTGGGGCCAACGTCCTGACTTTC.

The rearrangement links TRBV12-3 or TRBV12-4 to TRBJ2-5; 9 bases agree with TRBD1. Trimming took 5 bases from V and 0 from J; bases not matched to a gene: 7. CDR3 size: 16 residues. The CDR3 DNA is TGTGCCAGCAGTCGTCCCGGGACAGGGAACCAAGAGACCCAGTACTTC. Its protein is CASSRPGTGNQETQYF.

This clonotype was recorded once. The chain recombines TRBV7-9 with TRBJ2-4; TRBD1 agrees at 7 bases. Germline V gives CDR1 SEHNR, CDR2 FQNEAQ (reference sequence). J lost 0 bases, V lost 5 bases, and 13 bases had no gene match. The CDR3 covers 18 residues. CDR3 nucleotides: TGTGCCAGCAGCCCCGACATGACAGGGAAGCTAGCCAAAAACATTCAGTACTTC. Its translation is CASSPDMTGKLAKNIQYF.

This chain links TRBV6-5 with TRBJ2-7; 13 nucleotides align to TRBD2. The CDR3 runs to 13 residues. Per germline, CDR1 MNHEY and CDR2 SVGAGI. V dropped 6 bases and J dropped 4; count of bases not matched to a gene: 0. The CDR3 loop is CASRTSGGYEQYF. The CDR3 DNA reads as TGTGCCAGCAGGACTAGCGGGGGGTACGAGCAGTACTTC.

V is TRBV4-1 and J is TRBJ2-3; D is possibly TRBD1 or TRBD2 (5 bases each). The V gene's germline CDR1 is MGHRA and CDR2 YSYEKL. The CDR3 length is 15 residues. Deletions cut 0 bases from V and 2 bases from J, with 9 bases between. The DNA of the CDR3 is TGCGCCAGCAGCCAAGAGGGGGTATCCACAGATACGCAGTATTTT. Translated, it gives CASSQEGVSTDTQYF.

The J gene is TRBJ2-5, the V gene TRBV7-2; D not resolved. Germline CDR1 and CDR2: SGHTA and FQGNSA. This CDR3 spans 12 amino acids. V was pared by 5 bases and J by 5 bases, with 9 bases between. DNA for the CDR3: TGTGCCAGCAGCCGGCTCCCCGAGACCCAGTACTTC. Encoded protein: CASSRLPETQYF. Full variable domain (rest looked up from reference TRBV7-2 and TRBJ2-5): GAGVSQSPSNKVTEKGKDVELRCDPISGHTALYWYRQSLGQGLEFLIYFQGNSAPDKSGLPSDRFSAERTGGSVSTLTIQRTQQEDSAVYLCASSRLPETQYFGPGTRLLVL.

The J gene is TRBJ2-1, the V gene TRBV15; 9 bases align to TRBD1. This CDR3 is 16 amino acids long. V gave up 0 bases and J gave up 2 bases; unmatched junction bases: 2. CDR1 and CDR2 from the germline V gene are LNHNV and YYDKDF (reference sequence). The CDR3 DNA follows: TGTGCCACCAGCAGAGATGGACAGGGGCCCTACAATGAGCAGTTCTTC. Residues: CATSRDGQGPYNEQFF.

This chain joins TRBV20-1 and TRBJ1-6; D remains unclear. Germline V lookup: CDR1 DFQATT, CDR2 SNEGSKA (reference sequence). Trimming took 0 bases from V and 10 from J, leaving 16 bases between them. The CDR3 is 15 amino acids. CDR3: CSARDLGGSGSPLHF. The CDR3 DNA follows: TGCAGTGCTAGAGATCTCGGAGGGTCGGGATCACCCCTCCACTTT.

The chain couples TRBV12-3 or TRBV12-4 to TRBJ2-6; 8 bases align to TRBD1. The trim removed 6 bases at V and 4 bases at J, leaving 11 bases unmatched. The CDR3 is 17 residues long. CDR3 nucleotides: TGTGCCAGCAGCCCACCTAGGACAGGGCCCGGGGCCAACGTCCTGACTTTC. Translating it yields CASSPPRTGPGANVLTF.

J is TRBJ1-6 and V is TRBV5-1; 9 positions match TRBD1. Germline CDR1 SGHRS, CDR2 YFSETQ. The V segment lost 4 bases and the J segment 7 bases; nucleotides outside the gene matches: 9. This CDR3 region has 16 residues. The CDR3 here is CASSPAPGTGNSPLHF. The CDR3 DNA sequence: TGCGCCAGCAGCCCTGCGCCCGGGACAGGGAATTCACCCCTCCACTTT.

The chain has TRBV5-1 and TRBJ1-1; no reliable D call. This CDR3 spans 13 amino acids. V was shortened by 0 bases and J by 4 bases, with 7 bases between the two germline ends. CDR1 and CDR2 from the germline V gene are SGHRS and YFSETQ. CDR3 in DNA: TGCGCCAGCAGCTTGGATCATGCCACTGAAGCTTTCTTT. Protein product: CASSLDHATEAFF.

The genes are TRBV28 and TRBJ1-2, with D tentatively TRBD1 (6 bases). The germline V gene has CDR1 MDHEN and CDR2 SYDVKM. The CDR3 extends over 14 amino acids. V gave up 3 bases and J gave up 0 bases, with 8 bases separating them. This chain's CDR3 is CASSLTGANYGYTF. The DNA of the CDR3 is TGTGCCAGCAGTTTGACAGGAGCTAACTATGGCTACACCTTC.

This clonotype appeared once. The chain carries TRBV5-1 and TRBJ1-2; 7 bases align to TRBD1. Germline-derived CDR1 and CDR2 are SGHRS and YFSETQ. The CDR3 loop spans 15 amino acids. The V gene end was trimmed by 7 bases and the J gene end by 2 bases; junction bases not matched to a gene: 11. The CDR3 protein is CASRTRTGRNYGYTF. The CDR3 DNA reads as TGCGCCAGCCGGACGAGGACAGGAAGGAACTATGGCTACACCTTC.

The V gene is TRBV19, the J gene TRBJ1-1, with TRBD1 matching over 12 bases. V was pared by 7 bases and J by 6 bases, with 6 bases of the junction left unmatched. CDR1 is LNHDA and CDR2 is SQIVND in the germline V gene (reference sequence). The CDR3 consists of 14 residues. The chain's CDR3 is CASKLGQGAPEAFF. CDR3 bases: TGTGCCAGTAAATTGGGACAGGGGGCGCCTGAAGCTTTCTTT.

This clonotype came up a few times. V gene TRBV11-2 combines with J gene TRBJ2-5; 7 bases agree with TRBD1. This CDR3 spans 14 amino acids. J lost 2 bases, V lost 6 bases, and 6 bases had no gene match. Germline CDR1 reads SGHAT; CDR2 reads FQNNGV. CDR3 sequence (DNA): TGTGCCAGCAGGCCAGCAGGGGGTCAAGAGACCCAGTACTTC. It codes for CASRPAGGQETQYF.

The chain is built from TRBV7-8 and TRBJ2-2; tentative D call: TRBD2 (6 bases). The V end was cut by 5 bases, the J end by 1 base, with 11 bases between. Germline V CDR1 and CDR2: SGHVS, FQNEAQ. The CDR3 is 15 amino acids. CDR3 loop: CASSRRRENTGELFF. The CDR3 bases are TGTGCCAGCAGCCGACGGCGGGAGAACACCGGGGAGCTGTTTTTT.